Listed below are T cell receptor beta chains from one sample, sequenced in a study of blood T cell repertoires in COVID-19. The data were produced by immunoSEQ multiplex PCR, yet TCRdb's version contains in-frame clones alone and is incomplete. The table records tens of thousands of clones, around 87% of them present only once. The specimen was peripheral blood. All receptors derive from a human donor in a cohort sampled during active COVID-19. Each CDR3 is given with its conserved first and last residue. A D gene is named only where the DNA matches it firmly. Clone size is given for some rows only: seen once, a few or many times, or a class if the clone is expanded.

J: TRBJ2-7; D: NA; size: NA; V: TRBV5-6; DNA: TGTGCCAGCAGCTTGGCGGGGGTAGGGGAGCAGTACTTC; CDR3: CASSLAGVGEQYF
J: TRBJ1-1; D: TRBD1; size: NA; V: TRBV28; DNA: TGTGCCAGCAGTGGGTTTTTGGGACAGTTGAACACTGAAGCTTTCTTT; CDR3: CASSGFLGQLNTEAFF
J: TRBJ2-2; D: TRBD1; size: once; V: TRBV7-2; DNA: TGTGCCAGCAGTTTACCGGGACAGGGCTCCCCCGGGGAGCTGTTTTTT; CDR3: CASSLPGQGSPGELFF
J: TRBJ2-5; D: NA; size: few; V: TRBV4-1; DNA: TGCGCCAGCAGCCAAACCGTGGGGACTCAAGAGACCCAGTACTTC; CDR3: CASSQTVGTQETQYF
J: TRBJ1-1; D: TRBD1; size: NA; V: TRBV6-2/TRBV6-3; DNA: TGTGCCAGCAGTTACTCGACGACAGGGAGTGCTTTCTTT; CDR3: CASSYSTTGSAFF
J: TRBJ2-2; D: NA; size: NA; V: TRBV2; DNA: TGTGCCGGAGGTTACAGGGTCGGGGAGCTGTTTTTT; CDR3: CAGGYRVGELFF
J: TRBJ1-1; D: NA; size: once; V: TRBV2; DNA: TGTGCCAGCACTGCAGGCACTGAAGCTTTCTTT; CDR3: CASTAGTEAFF
J: TRBJ1-2; D: NA; size: once; V: TRBV3-1/TRBV3-2; DNA: TGTGCCAGCAGCCAAGGGGTGGAGGGCTACACCTTC; CDR3: CASSQGVEGYTF
J: TRBJ1-1; D: TRBD1; size: NA; V: TRBV7-2; DNA: TGTGCCAGCAGCCCTCGGAAACAGGGGGCTACTGAAGCTTTCTTT; CDR3: CASSPRKQGATEAFF
J: TRBJ2-1; D: TRBD2; size: NA; V: TRBV27; DNA: TGTGCCAGACCCGGTCGCCTTCCGGGACTAGCGGGAACATACAATGAGCAGTTCTTC; CDR3: CARPGRLPGLAGTYNEQFF